This T cell receptor (beta chain) was documented in a study of graft-versus-host responses after intestinal transplantation. Assay used: immunoSEQ multiplex PCR; TCRdb lists only in-frame clones, some missing. The data contain 95,000 to 150,000 clones, just under 95% of them singletons. This clone was picked up a small number of times. What it binds is not known. V shed 6 bases and J shed 4 bases, with 13 bases lying between them. The germline CDR1 and CDR2 sequences are MRHNA and SNTAGT. The CDR3 covers 13 residues. This TCR was recovered from a human donor who received an intestinal transplant. The chain recombines TRBV6-4 with TRBJ2-7; D is unclear. This material consisted of unstimulated CD4+ T cells sorted from spleen or lymph node cells, taken before intestinal transplant. The CDR3 DNA is TGTGCCAGCAGCCCGACCGGTGGTTACGAGCAGTACTTC. It codes for CASSPTGGYEQYF.